This T cell receptor (beta chain) was identified in a study of blood T cell repertoires in COVID-19. The wider study: Donors in the United States, Italy and Spain gave samples during acute or convalescent COVID-19. From T cells, B-cell-depleted T cells, or PBMCs came the material, which was cDNA or gDNA.

The repertoire was sequenced with immunoSEQ multiplex PCR; TCRdb's copy has only in-frame clones and lacks some. Altogether 120,000 to 150,000 clones are present, roughly 76% being singletons, with the ten largest covering 6.5% to 8.5%. V was trimmed by 0 bases and J by 2 bases, leaving 21 bases between them. The CDR3 is made up of 19 amino acids. Germline CDR1 reads LGHNA; CDR2 reads YNFKEQ. The chain couples TRBV4-2 to TRBJ2-3, with D possibly being TRBD2 (6 bases). The TCR was taken from a human donor with acute or convalescent COVID-19. The donor label of this sample is uncertain. The sample comprised peripheral blood. CDR3 protein: CASSQDRRRAWIPTDTQYF. The CDR3 coding sequence is TGTGCCAGCAGCCAAGATCGACGGAGGGCCTGGATCCCCACAGATACGCAGTATTTT.